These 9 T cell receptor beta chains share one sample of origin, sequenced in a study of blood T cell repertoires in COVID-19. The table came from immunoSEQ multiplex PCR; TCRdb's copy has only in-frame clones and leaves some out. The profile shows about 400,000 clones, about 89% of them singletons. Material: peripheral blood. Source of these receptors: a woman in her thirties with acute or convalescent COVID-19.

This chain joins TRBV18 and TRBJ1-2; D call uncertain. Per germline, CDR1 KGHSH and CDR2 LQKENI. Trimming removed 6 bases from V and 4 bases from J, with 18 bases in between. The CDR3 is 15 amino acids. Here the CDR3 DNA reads TGTGCCAGCTCGAAACTACAAGAGCTCGGCTATGGCTACACCTTC. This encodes CASSKLQELGYGYTF.

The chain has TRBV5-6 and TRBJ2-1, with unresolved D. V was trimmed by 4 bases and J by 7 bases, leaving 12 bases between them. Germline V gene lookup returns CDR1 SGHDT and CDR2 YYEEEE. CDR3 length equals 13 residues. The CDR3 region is CASSRGGLNEQFF. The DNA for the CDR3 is TGTGCCAGCAGCCGCGGCGGATTAAATGAGCAGTTCTTC.

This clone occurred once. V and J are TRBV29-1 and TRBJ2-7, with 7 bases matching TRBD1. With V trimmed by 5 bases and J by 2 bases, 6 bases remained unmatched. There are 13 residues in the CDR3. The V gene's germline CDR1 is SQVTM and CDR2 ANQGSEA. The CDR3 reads CSVILGTAYEQYF. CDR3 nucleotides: TGCAGCGTTATCCTGGGGACAGCCTACGAGCAGTACTTC.

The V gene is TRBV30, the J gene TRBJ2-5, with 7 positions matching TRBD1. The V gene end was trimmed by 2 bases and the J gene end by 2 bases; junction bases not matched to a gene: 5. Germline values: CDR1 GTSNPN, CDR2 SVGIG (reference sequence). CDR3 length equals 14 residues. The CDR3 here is CAWSFGTVQETQYF. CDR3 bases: TGTGCCTGGAGTTTTGGGACAGTACAAGAGACCCAGTACTTC.

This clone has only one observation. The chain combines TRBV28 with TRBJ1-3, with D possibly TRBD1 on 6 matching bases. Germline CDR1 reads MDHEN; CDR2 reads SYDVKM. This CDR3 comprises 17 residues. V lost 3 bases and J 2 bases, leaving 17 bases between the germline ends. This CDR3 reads CASSFLGDRNAGNTIYF. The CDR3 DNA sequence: TGTGCCAGCAGTTTTCTGGGTGACAGGAACGCTGGAAACACCATATATTTT.

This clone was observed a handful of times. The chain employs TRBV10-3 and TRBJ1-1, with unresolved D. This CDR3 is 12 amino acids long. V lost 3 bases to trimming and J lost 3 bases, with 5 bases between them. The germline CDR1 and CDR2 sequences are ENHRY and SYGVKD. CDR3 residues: CAISDRYTEAFF. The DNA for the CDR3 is TGTGCCATCAGTGACAGATACACTGAAGCTTTCTTT.

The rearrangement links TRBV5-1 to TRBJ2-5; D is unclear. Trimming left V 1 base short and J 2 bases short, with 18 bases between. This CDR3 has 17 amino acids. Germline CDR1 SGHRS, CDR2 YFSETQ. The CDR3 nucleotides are TGCGCCAGCAGCTTGTCTCGAACAGCCTACCCTCAAGAGACCCAGTACTTC. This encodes CASSLSRTAYPQETQYF.

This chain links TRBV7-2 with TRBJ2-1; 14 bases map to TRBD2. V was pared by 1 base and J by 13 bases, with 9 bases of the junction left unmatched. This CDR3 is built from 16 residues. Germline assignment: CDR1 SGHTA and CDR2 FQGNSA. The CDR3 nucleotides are TGTGCCAGCAGCTTAGAAGGGACTAGCGGGGGATTTAACCAGTTCTTC. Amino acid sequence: CASSLEGTSGGFNQFF.

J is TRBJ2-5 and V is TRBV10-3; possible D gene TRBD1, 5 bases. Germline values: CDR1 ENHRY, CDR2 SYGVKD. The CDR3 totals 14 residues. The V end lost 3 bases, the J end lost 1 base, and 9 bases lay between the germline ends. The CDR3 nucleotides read TGTGCCATCAGTGATGGGGCAGCCCAAGAGACCCAGTACTTC. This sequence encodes CAISDGAAQETQYF.